A single sample is the source of the 2 T cell receptor beta chains below, sequenced in a study of T cell changes during pregnancy in multiple sclerosis. Method: immunoSEQ multiplex PCR; TCRdb's copy keeps in-frame clones and lacks some. This sample has roughly 40,000 clones, with more than 80% found just once. Specimen: peripheral blood, collected before pregnancy. Receptors originate from a female donor with multiple sclerosis, enrolled in a pregnancy study.

The J gene is TRBJ1-1, the V gene TRBV4-1, with 12 bases lining up with TRBD1. CDR3 length: 14 residues. The junction had 1 base not matched to a gene; V was cut back by 4 bases and J by 4 bases. In germline, CDR1 is MGHRA, CDR2 YSYEKL. The CDR3 DNA follows: TGCGCCAGCAGCCGGGGACAGGGGGCCACTGAAGCTTTCTTT. Translation gives CASSRGQGATEAFF.

The chain carries TRBV10-2 and TRBJ2-5; 8 bases agree with TRBD2. Germline V gene sequence: CDR1 WSHSY, CDR2 SAAADI. This CDR3 is 16 amino acids long. V lost 2 bases, J lost 5 bases, and 10 bases stayed unmatched. Written as DNA, the CDR3 is TGCGCCAGCAGTGAGCCCGCGAGCGGGGGCAGGGAGACCCAGTACTTC. This gives the protein CASSEPASGGRETQYF.